Detailed here is one T cell receptor (beta chain). Germline CDR1 MRHNA, CDR2 SNTAGT. V was clipped by 0 bases and J by 4 bases, with 4 bases between them. The CDR3 has 13 residues. Templates that were synthetic TCR analogs were spiked into each PCR. This table comes from immunoSEQ multiplex PCR, and its TCRdb copy is limited to in-frame clones, with some not included. Among roughly 17,000 clones listed, 87% were seen once. This record comes from a study of PD-L1 blockade in urothelial cancer. Study-wide background: Investigators checked blood 3 weeks (second dose) and 6 weeks after treatment start.

Patients yielded 1 to 8 samples each, pretreatment and on-treatment. The clonotype comes from a man between 50 and 59 years old with urothelial cancer. The sample in question was PBMCs, obtained around atezolizumab (anti-PD-L1) treatment. V gene TRBV6-4 combines with J gene TRBJ2-1; D call uncertain. The CDR3 nucleotides read TGTGCCAGCAGTGACTCTAGATACAATGAGCAGTTCTTC. Protein: CASSDSRYNEQFF.